The 15 T cell receptor beta chains given below trace back to one sample, sequenced in a study of blood T cell repertoires in COVID-19. Produced via immunoSEQ multiplex PCR; TCRdb's table is partial and in-frame only. The table records 170,000 or so clones, 60% to 80% of them present only once. Source material: peripheral blood. These receptors were obtained from a woman aged 70-85 years with acute or convalescent COVID-19.

The chain is built from TRBV19 and TRBJ2-1, with 8 bases fitting TRBD2. The CDR3 has 16 amino acids. After removal of 4 bases from V and 7 bases from J, the junction contained 12 bases not matched to a gene. From germline, CDR1 is LNHDA and CDR2 SQIVND (reference sequence). CDR3 in amino acids: CASSRLAGQRENEQFF. The DNA for the CDR3 is TGTGCCAGTAGTAGACTTGCGGGCCAGCGGGAGAATGAGCAGTTCTTC.

The J gene is TRBJ2-5, the V gene TRBV19, with D tentatively TRBD1 (6 bases). Germline CDR1 LNHDA, CDR2 SQIVND (reference sequence). V was shortened by 5 bases and J by 4 bases, with 14 bases between the two germline ends. The CDR3 has 14 amino acids. The CDR3 DNA reads TGTGCCAGTAGTTCACACAGGGCTGGAGAGACCCAGTACTTC. Protein product: CASSSHRAGETQYF. The full variable domain, with the rest looked up from reference TRBV19 and TRBJ2-5, is DGGITQSPKYLFRKEGQNVTLSCEQNLNHDAMYWYRQDPGQGLRLIYYSQIVNDFQKGDIAEGYSVSREKKESFPLTVTSAQKNPTAFYLCASSSHRAGETQYFGPGTRLLVL.

The rearrangement links TRBV27 to TRBJ2-1; D not resolved. The CDR3 is 15 residues long. The V end lost 4 bases, the J end lost 3 bases, and 13 bases lay between the germline ends. Germline V gene lookup returns CDR1 MNHEY and CDR2 SMNVEV (reference sequence). The CDR3 here is CASSSRPTGYNEQFF. For the CDR3, the DNA is TGTGCCAGCAGTTCGCGACCAACGGGCTACAATGAGCAGTTCTTC.

The rearrangement uses TRBV7-7 and TRBJ2-3; perhaps TRBD1 as D (5 bases). The V end was cut by 2 bases, the J end by 2 bases, with 11 bases between. This CDR3 has 15 residues. Germline loops: CDR1 SSHAT, CDR2 FNYEAQ (reference sequence). The CDR3 is CASSLNTGNTDTQYF. Here the CDR3 DNA reads TGTGCCAGCAGCTTAAATACAGGAAACACAGATACGCAGTATTTT.

This clone was counted once. J is TRBJ1-6 and V is TRBV19; perhaps TRBD1 as D (5 bases). V lost 3 bases and J 6 bases, leaving 12 bases between the germline ends. The CDR3 has 15 amino acids. Looked up from germline, CDR1 is LNHDA and CDR2 is SQIVND (reference sequence). CDR3 DNA sequence: TGTGCCAGTAGTATCGGGGGATCGGGTAATTCACCCCTCCACTTT. Protein product: CASSIGGSGNSPLHF.

V and J are TRBV7-6 and TRBJ2-1; TRBD2 aligns across 10 bases. The CDR3 is 14 amino acids. Germline V lookup: CDR1 SGHVS, CDR2 FNYEAQ. The V segment lost 8 bases and the J segment 9 bases; nucleotides outside the gene matches: 10. CDR3: CASQGAGGRIEQFF. DNA of the CDR3: TGTGCCAGCCAAGGAGCGGGAGGGCGAATTGAGCAGTTCTTC. Full variable domain (outside the CDR3, taken from reference TRBV7-6 and TRBJ2-1): GAGVSQSPRYKVTKRGQDVALRCDPISGHVSLYWYRQALGQGPEFLTYFNYEAQQDKSGLPNDRFSAERPEGSISTLTIQRTEQRDSAMYRCASQGAGGRIEQFFGPGTRLTVL.

This clone was counted only a few times. The V and J genes are TRBV5-5 and TRBJ2-2; TRBD1 might be the D (6 bases). CDR3 length: 15 residues. In germline, CDR1 is SGHKS, CDR2 YYEKEE (reference sequence). V lost 0 bases, J lost 6 bases, and 12 bases lay in between. In DNA form, the CDR3 reads TGTGCCAGCAGCTTGGACAGGGATTGGTCCGGGGAGCTGTTTTTT. It translates to CASSLDRDWSGELFF.

The rearrangement uses TRBV11-2 and TRBJ2-3; 9 bases are a match to TRBD2. V gave up 4 bases and J gave up 4 bases; unmatched junction bases: 9. The length of the CDR3 is 16 residues. Germline V gene data show CDR1 as SGHAT and CDR2 as FQNNGV. DNA of the CDR3: TGTGCCAGCAGCTCCCTCGGCACTAGCGGGTCAGATACGCAGTATTTT. Translated: CASSSLGTSGSDTQYF.

V usage is TRBV11-2 and J usage is TRBJ2-1; D is unclear. This CDR3 is 13 amino acids long. Germline values: CDR1 SGHAT, CDR2 FQNNGV. V dropped 0 bases and J dropped 3 bases, with 3 bases sitting between them. Here the CDR3 reads CASSLERYNEQFF. DNA of the CDR3: TGTGCCAGCAGCTTAGAGCGCTACAATGAGCAGTTCTTC.

The chain employs TRBV18 and TRBJ1-1, with TRBD1 identical over 7 bases. Germline CDR1 and CDR2: KGHSH and LQKENI. With 5 bases clipped from V and 8 bases from J, the junction kept 8 bases outside the gene matches. The CDR3 is 13 residues long. CDR3: CASSDGTGEEAFF. The CDR3 nucleotides are TGTGCCAGCTCAGATGGCACAGGGGAGGAAGCTTTCTTT.

This rearrangement joins TRBV7-9 to TRBJ2-1; 12 positions match TRBD2. The CDR3 has 18 amino acids. In germline, CDR1 is SEHNR, CDR2 FQNEAQ (reference sequence). V lost 3 bases to trimming and J lost 5 bases; unmatched junction nucleotides: 11. CDR3 sequence reads: CASSFRLAGVRGHNEQFF. The CDR3 coding sequence is TGTGCCAGCAGCTTTAGACTAGCGGGAGTAAGGGGTCACAATGAGCAGTTCTTC.

V usage is TRBV27 and J usage is TRBJ1-4; TRBD1 matches at 8 bases. CDR1 MNHEY and CDR2 SMNVEV come from the germline V gene (reference sequence). The CDR3 loop spans 16 amino acids. With V trimmed by 4 bases and J by 8 bases, 12 bases remained unmatched. The CDR3 region is CASSSTQTGGREKLFF. Here the CDR3 DNA reads TGTGCCAGCAGTTCAACGCAAACAGGGGGTCGGGAAAAACTGTTTTTT.

The genes are TRBV6-5 and TRBJ2-5; tentative D call: TRBD2 (6 bases). V lost 4 bases and J 5 bases, leaving 14 bases between the germline ends. CDR3 length equals 14 residues. Germline V lookup: CDR1 MNHEY, CDR2 SVGAGI. CDR3 coding DNA: TGTGCCAGCAGTTTCCAGACTAGAGTGGAGACCCAGTACTTC. Translation gives CASSFQTRVETQYF.

V is TRBV19 and J is TRBJ1-1; TRBD1 might be the D (6 bases). Trimming left V 6 bases short and J 7 bases short, with 15 bases between. Germline assignment: CDR1 LNHDA and CDR2 SQIVND (reference sequence). CDR3 length: 13 residues. This chain's CDR3 is CASSPRQVVEAFF. The CDR3 DNA sequence: TGTGCCAGTAGCCCCAGACAGGTCGTTGAAGCTTTCTTT.

The chain employs TRBV7-9 and TRBJ2-1; TRBD2 aligns across 8 bases. Germline V gene data show CDR1 as SEHNR and CDR2 as FQNEAQ (reference sequence). Losses at the gene ends were 5 bases for V and 3 bases for J; bases not matched to a gene: 6. The CDR3 runs 15 residues. Here the CDR3 reads CASSRSGTIYNEQFF. In nucleotides, the CDR3 is TGTGCCAGCAGCCGTAGCGGGACAATCTACAATGAGCAGTTCTTC.